What follows are 21 T cell receptor beta chains derived from one specimen sequenced in a study of cytomegalovirus exposure and HLA in healthy donors. PCR used 60 Vbeta primers and 13 Jbeta primers. Data came from immunoSEQ multiplex PCR; TCRdb stores just in-frame clones and leaves some out. The table shows 120,000 or so clones, with roughly four fifths occurring only once. Input material: PBMCs. Receptors originate from a man younger than 35 in good health and CMV-seronegative.

The J gene is TRBJ1-1, the V gene TRBV7-9; maybe TRBD1 (6 bases). Germline assignment: CDR1 SEHNR and CDR2 FQNEAQ (reference sequence). V was pared by 1 base and J by 8 bases, with 17 bases between. The length of the CDR3 is 15 residues. The CDR3, as DNA: TGTGCCAGCAGCTTAGGCACGGGGGGCTTTAAGGAAGCTTTCTTT. This gives the protein CASSLGTGGFKEAFF. Full variable domain (remainder filled in from reference TRBV7-9 and TRBJ1-1): DTGVSQNPRHKITKRGQNVTFRCDPISEHNRLYWYRQTLGQGPEFLTYFQNEAQLEKSRLLSDRFSAERPKGSFSTLEIQRTEQGDSAMYLCASSLGTGGFKEAFFGQGTRLTVV.

This clone showed up just once. The chain carries TRBV2 and TRBJ2-5, with a weak D call TRBD2 (7 bases). CDR1 and CDR2 (germline): SNHLY, FYNNEI. V shed 10 bases and J shed 2 bases, with 17 bases lying between them. The CDR3 extends over 14 amino acids. CDR3 in amino acids: CATSGGGLQETQYF. The DNA of the CDR3 is TGTGCCACATCAGGAGGGGGACTACAAGAGACCCAGTACTTC.

This clone was seen just once. The chain uses TRBV4-1 and TRBJ1-4; D ambiguous. Trimming cost V 2 bases and J 4 bases, with 11 bases left between them. Germline V gene sequence: CDR1 MGHRA, CDR2 YSYEKL. This CDR3 has 15 residues. CDR3 amino acids: CASSQREPLNEKLFF. The CDR3 DNA sequence: TGCGCCAGCAGCCAAAGAGAACCGCTTAATGAAAAACTGTTTTTT.

The rearrangement joins TRBV7-2 to TRBJ1-6; 11 bases are a match to TRBD1. This CDR3 contains 16 residues. Germline trimming cut 5 bases from V and 9 bases from J; bases unmatched to any gene: 9. Germline V lookup: CDR1 SGHTA, CDR2 FQGNSA. CDR3 protein: CASSTWTGGKVSPLHF. CDR3 in DNA: TGTGCCAGCAGCACTTGGACAGGGGGCAAGGTTTCACCCCTCCACTTT.

This clone was seen only a few times. V usage is TRBV6-6 and J usage is TRBJ2-1, with TRBD1 matching 7 bases. The CDR3 spans 14 residues. From germline, CDR1 is MNHNY and CDR2 SVGAGI (reference sequence). With V trimmed by 11 bases and J by 5 bases, 12 bases remained unmatched. CDR3 residues: CAGVSGQRDNEQFF. The CDR3 nucleotides read TGTGCCGGGGTTTCGGGACAGAGGGACAATGAGCAGTTCTTC.

This chain uses TRBV19 with TRBJ2-3, with D tentatively TRBD2 (6 bases). The CDR3 spans 16 residues. The ends were cut back, 5 bases at V and 5 bases at J, with 20 bases in the middle. Germline loops: CDR1 LNHDA, CDR2 SQIVND (reference sequence). In nucleotides, the CDR3 is TGTGCCAGTAGTGCGGCCGGGAGCAGGGTCATAGATACGCAGTATTTT. This sequence encodes CASSAAGSRVIDTQYF.

The J gene is TRBJ2-1, the V gene TRBV10-1; a possible D gene is TRBD2 (5 bases). Germline CDR1 reads WNHNN; CDR2 reads SYGVQD (reference sequence). Trimming shortened V by 0 bases and J by 9 bases, and 9 bases separated the two germline ends. CDR3 length: 13 amino acids. The CDR3 loop is CASSESRVGEQFF. CDR3 bases: TGCGCCAGCAGTGAGTCGAGGGTGGGTGAGCAGTTCTTC.

The chain joins TRBV25-1 to TRBJ2-7; possible D gene TRBD2, 6 bases. CDR1 MGHDK and CDR2 SYGVNS come from the germline V gene. V was cut by 4 bases and J by 6 bases, with 16 bases left in between. The CDR3 runs to 14 residues. CDR3 region: CASSGGGADGEQYF. CDR3 sequence (DNA): TGTGCCAGCAGTGGGGGCGGGGCGGATGGCGAGCAGTACTTC.

The chain carries TRBV6-1 and TRBJ1-2, with D tentatively TRBD1 (6 bases). Germline CDR1 MNHNS, CDR2 SASEGT. This CDR3 is built from 13 residues. The V and J ends lost 4 bases and 8 bases respectively, with 14 bases between them. CDR3 sequence reads: CASSGEGVGGYTF. The CDR3 DNA is TGTGCCAGCAGTGGAGAGGGGGTAGGGGGCTACACCTTC.

This clone occurred once. This rearrangement joins TRBV27 to TRBJ2-1, with TRBD2 matching 7 bases. Germline V gene data show CDR1 as MNHEY and CDR2 as SMNVEV (reference sequence). The CDR3 totals 13 residues. In DNA, the CDR3 is TGTGTCAGTCCAGCGGGGCCATTCAATGAGCAGTTCTTC. Translating gives CVSPAGPFNEQFF.

The chain uses TRBV7-3 and TRBJ1-1, with 9 bases fitting TRBD1. Germline V CDR1 and CDR2: SGHTA, FQGTGA. The junction had 1 base not matched to a gene; V was cut back by 3 bases and J by 5 bases. There are 13 residues in the CDR3. This chain's CDR3 is CASSLTGGTEAFF. The CDR3 nucleotides read TGTGCCAGCAGCTTGACAGGGGGGACTGAAGCTTTCTTT.

The gene calls are TRBV5-8 and TRBJ1-5; TRBD1 aligns across 12 bases. Germline CDR1 is SGHTS and CDR2 is YDEGEE. Germline trimming cut 3 bases from V and 1 base from J; bases unmatched to any gene: 8. The CDR3 length is 18 residues. The CDR3 sequence: CASSSGDRGLGSNQPQHF. The CDR3 DNA reads TGTGCCAGCAGCTCCGGGGACAGGGGGCTGGGGAGCAATCAGCCCCAGCATTTT.

In this sample, this clone turned up a few times. The rearrangement links TRBV5-1 to TRBJ2-1; 9 bases map to TRBD1. The trim removed 4 bases at V and 5 bases at J, leaving 1 base unmatched. Germline V gene lookup returns CDR1 SGHRS and CDR2 YFSETQ. The CDR3 is made up of 13 amino acids. The CDR3 bases are TGCGCCAGCAGCGACAGGGGGGACAATGAGCAGTTCTTC. This gives the protein CASSDRGDNEQFF.

This clone came up a few times. The chain recombines TRBV6-1 with TRBJ1-4; tentative D call: TRBD1 (5 bases). CDR3 length equals 15 residues. CDR1 and CDR2 (germline): MNHNS, SASEGT. The ends were cut back, 7 bases at V and 0 bases at J, with 12 bases in the middle. CDR3 nucleotides: TGTGCCAGCAACATGGGGGGGGCAACTAATGAAAAACTGTTTTTT. This codes for CASNMGGATNEKLFF.

V gene TRBV6-5 combines with J gene TRBJ2-1; 13 bases align to TRBD2. The germline V gene has CDR1 MNHEY and CDR2 SVGAGI. Germline trimming cut 5 bases from V and 12 bases from J; bases unmatched to any gene: 10. The CDR3 is 15 residues long. The CDR3 nucleotides read TGTGCCAGCAGTCCCCGGACTAGCGGGGGTCGAGGGCAGTTCTTC. This gives the protein CASSPRTSGGRGQFF.

The chain joins TRBV11-2 to TRBJ1-2; maybe TRBD1 (5 bases). The CDR3 length is 13 residues. Germline V lookup: CDR1 SGHAT, CDR2 FQNNGV. With 4 bases removed from V and 2 bases from J, the gap between germline ends came to 8 bases. In nucleotides, the CDR3 is TGTGCCAGCAGCTCAAGACAGAACTATGGCTACACCTTC. It is translated as CASSSRQNYGYTF.

This chain uses TRBV7-6 with TRBJ1-1; tentative D call: TRBD1 (6 bases). The CDR3 totals 16 residues. V lost 2 bases and J lost 5, with 18 bases in between. The germline CDR1 and CDR2 sequences are SGHVS and FNYEAQ. CDR3 DNA: TGTGCCAGCAGCTTATTATTGGGGTACAGGGTAACTGAAGCTTTCTTT. Its translation: CASSLLLGYRVTEAFF.

The chain links TRBV25-1 to TRBJ2-3; 8 bases fit TRBD2. Looked up from germline, CDR1 is MGHDK and CDR2 is SYGVNS. The CDR3 sequence is 16 residues long. After removal of 0 bases from V and 6 bases from J, the junction contained 8 bases not matched to a gene. CDR3 region: CASSEYLLGGDDTQYF. CDR3 nucleotides: TGTGCCAGCAGTGAATATTTACTCGGGGGGGACGATACGCAGTATTTT.

Remarks on this clone: The sample holds other DNA sequences that translate to the same CDR3. The chain has TRBV7-9 and TRBJ1-1; D ambiguous. CDR1 is SEHNR and CDR2 is FQNEAQ in the germline V gene (reference sequence). There are 13 residues in the CDR3. Trimming shortened V by 3 bases and J by 0 bases, and 5 bases separated the two germline ends. DNA of the CDR3: TGTGCCAGCAGCTTGACATTGAACACTGAAGCTTTCTTT. Translating gives CASSLTLNTEAFF.

The rearrangement uses TRBV29-1 and TRBJ2-3; D call uncertain. The V and J ends lost 4 bases and 4 bases respectively, with 9 bases between them. CDR3 length: 12 residues. Germline V gene lookup returns CDR1 SQVTM and CDR2 ANQGSEA. The CDR3 spells CSVGRLADTQYF. The CDR3 DNA reads as TGCAGCGTTGGGCGGCTCGCAGATACGCAGTATTTT.

This chain uses TRBV5-1 with TRBJ2-7; TRBD2 aligns across 8 bases. Germline values: CDR1 SGHRS, CDR2 YFSETQ. Losses at the gene ends were 3 bases for V and 2 bases for J; bases not matched to a gene: 7. This CDR3 spans 15 amino acids. CDR3 sequence reads: CASSSGGQGTYEQYF. The CDR3 DNA is TGCGCCAGCAGCTCGGGGGGGCAGGGGACCTACGAGCAGTACTTC.